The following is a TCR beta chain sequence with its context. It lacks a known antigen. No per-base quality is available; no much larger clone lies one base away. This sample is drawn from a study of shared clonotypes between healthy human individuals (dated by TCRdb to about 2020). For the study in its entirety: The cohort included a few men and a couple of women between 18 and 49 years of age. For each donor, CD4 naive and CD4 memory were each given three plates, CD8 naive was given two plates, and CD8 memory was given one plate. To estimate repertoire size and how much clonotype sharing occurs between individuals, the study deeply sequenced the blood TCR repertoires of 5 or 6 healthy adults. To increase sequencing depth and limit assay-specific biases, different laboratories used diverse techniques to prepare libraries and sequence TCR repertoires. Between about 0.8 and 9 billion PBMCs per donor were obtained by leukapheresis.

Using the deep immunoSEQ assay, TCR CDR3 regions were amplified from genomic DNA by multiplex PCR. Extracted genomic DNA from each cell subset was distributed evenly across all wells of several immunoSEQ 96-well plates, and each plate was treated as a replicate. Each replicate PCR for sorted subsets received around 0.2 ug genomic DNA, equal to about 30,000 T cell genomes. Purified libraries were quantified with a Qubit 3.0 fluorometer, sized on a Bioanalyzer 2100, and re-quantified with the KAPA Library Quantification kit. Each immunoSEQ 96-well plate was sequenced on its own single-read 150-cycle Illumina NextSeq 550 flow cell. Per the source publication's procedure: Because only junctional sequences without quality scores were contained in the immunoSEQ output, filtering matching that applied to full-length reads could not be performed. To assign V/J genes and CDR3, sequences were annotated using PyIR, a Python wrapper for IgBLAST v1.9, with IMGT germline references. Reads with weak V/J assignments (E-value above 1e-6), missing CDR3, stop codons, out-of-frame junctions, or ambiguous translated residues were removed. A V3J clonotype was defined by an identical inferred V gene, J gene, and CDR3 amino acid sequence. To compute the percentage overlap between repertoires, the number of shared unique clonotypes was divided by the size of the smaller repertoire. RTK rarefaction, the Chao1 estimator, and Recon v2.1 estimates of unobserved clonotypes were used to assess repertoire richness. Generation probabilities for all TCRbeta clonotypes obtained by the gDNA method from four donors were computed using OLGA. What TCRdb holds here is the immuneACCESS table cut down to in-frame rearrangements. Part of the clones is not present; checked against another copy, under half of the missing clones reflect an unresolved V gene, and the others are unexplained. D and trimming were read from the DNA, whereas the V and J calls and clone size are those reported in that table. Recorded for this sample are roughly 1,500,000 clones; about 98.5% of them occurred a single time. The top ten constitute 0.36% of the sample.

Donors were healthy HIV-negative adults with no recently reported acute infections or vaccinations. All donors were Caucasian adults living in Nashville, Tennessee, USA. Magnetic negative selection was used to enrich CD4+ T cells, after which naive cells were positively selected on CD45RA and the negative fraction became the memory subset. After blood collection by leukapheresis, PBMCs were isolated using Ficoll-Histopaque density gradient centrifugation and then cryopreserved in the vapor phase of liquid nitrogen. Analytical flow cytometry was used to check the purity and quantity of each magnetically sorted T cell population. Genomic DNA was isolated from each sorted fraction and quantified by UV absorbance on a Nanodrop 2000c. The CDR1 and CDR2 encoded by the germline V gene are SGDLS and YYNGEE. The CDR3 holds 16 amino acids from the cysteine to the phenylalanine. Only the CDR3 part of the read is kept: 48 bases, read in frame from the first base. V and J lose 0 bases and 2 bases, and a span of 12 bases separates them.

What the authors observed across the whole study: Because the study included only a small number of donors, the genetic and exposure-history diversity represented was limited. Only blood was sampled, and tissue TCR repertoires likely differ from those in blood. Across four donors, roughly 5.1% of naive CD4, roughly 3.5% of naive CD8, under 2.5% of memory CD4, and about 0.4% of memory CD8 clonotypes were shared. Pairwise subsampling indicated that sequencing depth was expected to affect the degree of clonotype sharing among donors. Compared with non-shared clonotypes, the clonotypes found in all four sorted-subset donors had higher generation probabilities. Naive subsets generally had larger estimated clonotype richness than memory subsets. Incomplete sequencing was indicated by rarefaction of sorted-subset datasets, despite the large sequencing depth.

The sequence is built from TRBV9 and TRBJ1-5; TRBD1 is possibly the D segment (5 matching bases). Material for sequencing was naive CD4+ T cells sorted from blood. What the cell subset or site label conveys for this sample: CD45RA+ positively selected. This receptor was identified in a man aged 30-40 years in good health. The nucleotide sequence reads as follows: TGTGCCAGCAGCGTAGGCGGGGGGAATGGCAATCAGCCCCAGCATTTT. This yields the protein CASSVGGGNGNQPQHF.